This TCR beta chain was captured in a study of blood T cell repertoires in COVID-19. In the study overall: The analysed material was cDNA or gDNA that came from T cells, B-cell-depleted T cells, or PBMCs.

Original analysis: Amplifying reference gene primers gave estimates of nucleated cell counts. TCRdb's table, derived via immunoSEQ multiplex PCR, lists solely in-frame clones and lacks some. The D gene and trimming were derived from the DNA, and the V and J assignments and clone size from that table. Here the sample spans about 86,000 clones, roughly 89% being singletons. This clone was observed once. The CDR3 has 20 residues. Clinical history as reported by participants underpinned cohort assignment. The source of this sequence is a woman between 50 and 59 years old with acute COVID-19. V usage is TRBV21-1 and J usage is TRBJ2-7; TRBD2, the D gene given by the table, was not confirmed from the DNA. TRBV21-1 is a pseudogene locus. Sequencing input: PBMCs or T cells enriched from blood (not recorded which). This chain's CDR3 is CASSPKVGLAGNPLYCEQYF. DNA of the CDR3: TGTGCCAGCAGCCCCAAGGTTGGTCTAGCGGGGAACCCACTTTACTGCGAGCAGTACTTC.